This TCR beta chain derives from a study of blood T cell repertoires in COVID-19. Across the study: Spain, Italy and the United States supplied samples that represented acute and convalescent COVID-19. T cells, B-cell-depleted T cells, or PBMCs provided the cDNA or gDNA that served as material.

Source study methods: Estimation of nucleated cell counts was performed using reference gene primer amplification. Here immunoSEQ multiplex PCR was the method, and the copy in TCRdb shows in-frame clones only, minus some. V, J and clone size are taken as reported in that table, and D and trimming were inferred from the DNA itself. This sample has around 29,000 clones, with less than 90% found just once. This TCR derives from a woman aged 60 to 75 with active COVID-19. The sequenced sample was peripheral blood.

In DNA form, the CDR3 reads TGTGCCAGCAGGACACAGGGTCAGCACGAGCAGTACTTC. It is translated as CASRTQGQHEQYF. The V call is TRBV2, the J call TRBJ2-7; the D gene is possibly TRBD1 (6 bases). Per germline, CDR1 SNHLY and CDR2 FYNNEI. The V and J ends lost 6 bases and 5 bases respectively, with 14 bases between them. CDR3 length: 13 residues.